The present entry profiles one T cell receptor (beta chain) with its context. This sample includes further DNA sequences coding for the same CDR3. These data are taken from a study of T cells after posttransplantation cyclophosphamide. Profiled with immunoSEQ multiplex PCR; TCRdb holds only in-frame clones, not every one. The repertoire holds some 8,500 clones, with about 85% as singletons. Busulfan-fludarabine conditioning, marrow transplant, and cyclophosphamide on days +3 and +4 were administered. Between the trimmed V and J ends, which lost 1 base and 7 bases, there was a span of 5 bases. This CDR3 contains 12 residues. Germline assignment: CDR1 MGHRA and CDR2 YSYEKL.

This TCR came from a female patient in her forties who received an allogeneic stem cell transplant from an unrelated donor, was CMV-positive, and had no GVHD. Some T cells may have originated in the graft donor. The material was PBMCs, obtained after allogeneic stem cell transplant with posttransplant cyclophosphamide. V and J are TRBV4-1 and TRBJ1-5; no clear D. CDR3 in DNA: TGCGCCAGCAGCCAAGGCGGCCAGCCCCAGCATTTT. Its translation: CASSQGGQPQHF.